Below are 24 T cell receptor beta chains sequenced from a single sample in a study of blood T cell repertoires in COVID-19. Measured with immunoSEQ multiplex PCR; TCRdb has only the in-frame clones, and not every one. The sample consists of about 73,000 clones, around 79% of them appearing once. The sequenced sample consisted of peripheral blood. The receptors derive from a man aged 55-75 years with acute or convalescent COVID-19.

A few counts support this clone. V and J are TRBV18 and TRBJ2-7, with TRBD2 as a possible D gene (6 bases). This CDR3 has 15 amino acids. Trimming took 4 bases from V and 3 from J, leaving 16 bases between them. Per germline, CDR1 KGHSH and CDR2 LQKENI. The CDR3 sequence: CASSRDGSANYEQYF. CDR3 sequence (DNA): TGTGCCAGCTCACGGGACGGGAGCGCAAACTACGAGCAGTACTTC.

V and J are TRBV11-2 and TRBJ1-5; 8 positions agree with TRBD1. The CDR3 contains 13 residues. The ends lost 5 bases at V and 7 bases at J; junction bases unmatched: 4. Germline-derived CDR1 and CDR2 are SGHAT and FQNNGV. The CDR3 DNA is TGTGCCAGCAGCCAAGACAGGGGCCAGCCCCAGCATTTT. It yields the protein CASSQDRGQPQHF.

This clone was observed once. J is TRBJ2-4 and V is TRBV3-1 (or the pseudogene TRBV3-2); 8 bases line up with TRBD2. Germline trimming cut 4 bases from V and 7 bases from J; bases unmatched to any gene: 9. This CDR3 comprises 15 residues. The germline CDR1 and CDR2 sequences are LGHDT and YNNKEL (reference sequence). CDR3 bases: TGTGCCAGCAGCCCTTCACCGGGACTAGGGAACATTCAGTACTTC. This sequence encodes CASSPSPGLGNIQYF.

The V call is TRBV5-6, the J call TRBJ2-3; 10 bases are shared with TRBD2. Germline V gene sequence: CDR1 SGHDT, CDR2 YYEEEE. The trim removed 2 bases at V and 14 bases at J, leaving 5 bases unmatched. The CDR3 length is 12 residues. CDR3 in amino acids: CASSLTSGAWYF. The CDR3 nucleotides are TGTGCCAGCAGCTTAACTAGCGGGGCCTGGTATTTT.

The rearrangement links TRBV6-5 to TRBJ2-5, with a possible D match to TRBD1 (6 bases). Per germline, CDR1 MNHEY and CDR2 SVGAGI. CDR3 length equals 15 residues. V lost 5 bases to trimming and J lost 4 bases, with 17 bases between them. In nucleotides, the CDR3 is TGTGCCAGCAGTCCCCTACAGGGTGTCGGAGAGACCCAGTACTTC. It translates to CASSPLQGVGETQYF.

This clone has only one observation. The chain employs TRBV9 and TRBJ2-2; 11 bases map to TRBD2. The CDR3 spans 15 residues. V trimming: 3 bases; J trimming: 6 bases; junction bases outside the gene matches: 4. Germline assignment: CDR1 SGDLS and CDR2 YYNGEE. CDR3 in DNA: TGTGCCAGCAGCGGTAGCGGGGGGGAGGCCGGGGAGCTGTTTTTT. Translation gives CASSGSGGEAGELFF.

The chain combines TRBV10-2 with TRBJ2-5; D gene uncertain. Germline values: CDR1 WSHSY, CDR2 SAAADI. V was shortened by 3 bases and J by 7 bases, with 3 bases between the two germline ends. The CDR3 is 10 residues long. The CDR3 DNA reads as TGCGCCAGCAGTGACTCGACCCAGTACTTC. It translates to CASSDSTQYF.

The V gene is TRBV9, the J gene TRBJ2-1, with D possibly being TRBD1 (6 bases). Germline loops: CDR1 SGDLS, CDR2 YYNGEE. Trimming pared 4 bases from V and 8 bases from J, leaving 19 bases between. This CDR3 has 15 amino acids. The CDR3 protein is CASSWGLPGVDEQFF. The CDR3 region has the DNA TGTGCCAGCAGCTGGGGGCTCCCTGGGGTGGATGAGCAGTTCTTC.

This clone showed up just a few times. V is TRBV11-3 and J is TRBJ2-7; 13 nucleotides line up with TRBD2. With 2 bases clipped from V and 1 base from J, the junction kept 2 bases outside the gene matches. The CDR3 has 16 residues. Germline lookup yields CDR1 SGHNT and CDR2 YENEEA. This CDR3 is CASSLPGLAGSYEQYV. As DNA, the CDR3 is TGTGCCAGCAGCTTACCGGGACTAGCGGGATCCTACGAGCAGTACGTC.

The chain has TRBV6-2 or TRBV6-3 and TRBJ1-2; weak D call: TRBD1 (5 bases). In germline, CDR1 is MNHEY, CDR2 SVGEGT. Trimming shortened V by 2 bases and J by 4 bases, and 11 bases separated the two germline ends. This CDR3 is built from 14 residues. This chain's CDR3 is CASSYEGEGYGYTF. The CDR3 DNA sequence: TGTGCCAGCAGTTACGAAGGGGAGGGCTATGGCTACACCTTC.

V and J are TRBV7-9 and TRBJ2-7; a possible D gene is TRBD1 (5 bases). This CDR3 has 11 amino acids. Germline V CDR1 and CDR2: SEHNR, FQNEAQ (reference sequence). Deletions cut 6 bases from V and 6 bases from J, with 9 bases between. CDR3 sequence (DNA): TGTGCCAGCAGACAGGACGCCGAGCAGTACTTC. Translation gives CASRQDAEQYF.

DNA of the CDR3: TGTGCCAGCAGCCCCCGGACAGGGGCCTACAATGAGCAGTTCTTC. This translates into CASSPRTGAYNEQFF. This sequence joins TRBV7-9 and TRBJ2-1; 9 bases agree with TRBD1. This CDR3 has 15 amino acids. V lost 5 bases, J lost 2 bases, and 4 bases stayed unmatched. Germline V gives CDR1 SEHNR, CDR2 FQNEAQ (reference sequence).

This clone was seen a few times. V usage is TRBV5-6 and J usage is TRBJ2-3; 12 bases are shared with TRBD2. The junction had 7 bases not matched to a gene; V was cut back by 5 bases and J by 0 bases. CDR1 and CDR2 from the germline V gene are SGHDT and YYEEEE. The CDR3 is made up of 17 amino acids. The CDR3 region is CASRRLAGASSTDTQYF. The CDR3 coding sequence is TGTGCCAGCAGACGACTAGCGGGGGCCTCTAGCACAGATACGCAGTATTTT.

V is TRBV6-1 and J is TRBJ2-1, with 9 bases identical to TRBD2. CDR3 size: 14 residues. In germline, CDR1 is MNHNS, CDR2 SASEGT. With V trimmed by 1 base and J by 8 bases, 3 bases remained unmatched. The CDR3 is CASSEGGGGDEQFF. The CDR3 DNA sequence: TGTGCCAGCAGTGAAGGAGGCGGGGGGGATGAGCAGTTCTTC.

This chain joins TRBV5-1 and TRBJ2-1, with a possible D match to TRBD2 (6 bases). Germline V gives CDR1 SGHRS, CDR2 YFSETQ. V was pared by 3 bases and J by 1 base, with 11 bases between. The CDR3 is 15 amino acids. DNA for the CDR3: TGCGCCAGCAGCTGGGAGAGCGGGTCCTACAATGAGCAGTTCTTC. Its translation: CASSWESGSYNEQFF.

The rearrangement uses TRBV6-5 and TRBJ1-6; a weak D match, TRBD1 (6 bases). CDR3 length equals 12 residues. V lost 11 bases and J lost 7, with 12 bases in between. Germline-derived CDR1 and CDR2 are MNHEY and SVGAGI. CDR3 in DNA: TGTGCCGGATCGGACAGAAATTCACCCCTCCACTTT. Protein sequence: CAGSDRNSPLHF.

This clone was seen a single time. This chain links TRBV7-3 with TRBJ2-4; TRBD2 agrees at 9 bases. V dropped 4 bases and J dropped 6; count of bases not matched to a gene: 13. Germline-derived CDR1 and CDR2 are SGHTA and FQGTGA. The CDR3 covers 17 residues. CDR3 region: CASSSRLASGMLNIQYF. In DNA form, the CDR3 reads TGTGCCAGCAGCTCACGGTTGGCTAGCGGGATGTTAAACATTCAGTACTTC.

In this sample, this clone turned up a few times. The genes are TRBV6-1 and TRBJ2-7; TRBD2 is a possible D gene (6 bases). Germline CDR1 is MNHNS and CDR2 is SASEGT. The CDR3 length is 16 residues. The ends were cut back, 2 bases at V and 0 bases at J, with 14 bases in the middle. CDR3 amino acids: CASSEYGTFNSYEQYF. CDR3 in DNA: TGTGCCAGCAGTGAATACGGGACTTTTAACTCCTACGAGCAGTACTTC.

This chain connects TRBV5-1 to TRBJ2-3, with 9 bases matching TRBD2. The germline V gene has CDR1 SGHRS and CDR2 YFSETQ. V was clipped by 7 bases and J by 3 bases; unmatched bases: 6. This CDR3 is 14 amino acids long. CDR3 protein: CASGISGRTDTQYF. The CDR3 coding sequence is TGCGCCAGCGGGATTAGCGGGAGAACAGATACGCAGTATTTT.

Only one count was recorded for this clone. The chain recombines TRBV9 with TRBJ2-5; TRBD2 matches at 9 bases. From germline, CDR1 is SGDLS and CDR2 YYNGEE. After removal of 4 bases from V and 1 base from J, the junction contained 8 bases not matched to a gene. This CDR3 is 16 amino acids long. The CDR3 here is CASSPRLAAIQETQYF. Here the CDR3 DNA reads TGTGCCAGCAGCCCTAGACTAGCGGCGATCCAAGAGACCCAGTACTTC. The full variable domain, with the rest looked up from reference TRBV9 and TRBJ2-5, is DSGVTQTPKHLITATGQRVTLRCSPRSGDLSVYWYQQSLDQGLQFLIQYYNGEERAKGNILERFSAQQFPDLHSELNLSSLELGDSALYFCASSPRLAAIQETQYFGPGTRLLVL.

Here the CDR3 reads CASSVDSPNYGYTF. The CDR3, as DNA: TGTGCCAGCAGCGTAGACAGCCCTAACTATGGCTACACCTTC. This chain connects TRBV9 to TRBJ1-2; unclear D gene. Between the trimmed V and J ends, which lost 0 bases and 0 bases, there was a span of 6 bases. The V gene's germline CDR1 is SGDLS and CDR2 YYNGEE. The CDR3 is 14 residues long.

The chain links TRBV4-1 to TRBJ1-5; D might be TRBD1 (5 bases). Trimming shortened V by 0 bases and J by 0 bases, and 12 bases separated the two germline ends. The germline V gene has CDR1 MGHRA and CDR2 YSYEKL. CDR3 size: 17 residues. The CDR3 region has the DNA TGCGCCAGCAGCCAAGAGGAGACAGCTTATAGCAATCAGCCCCAGCATTTT. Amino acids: CASSQEETAYSNQPQHF.

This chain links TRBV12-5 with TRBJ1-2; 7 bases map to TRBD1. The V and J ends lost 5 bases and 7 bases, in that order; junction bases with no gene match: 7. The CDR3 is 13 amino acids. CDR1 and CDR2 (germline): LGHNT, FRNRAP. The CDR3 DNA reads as TGTGCTAGTGGTACAGGACAGGTAGCTGGCTACACCTTC. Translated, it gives CASGTGQVAGYTF.

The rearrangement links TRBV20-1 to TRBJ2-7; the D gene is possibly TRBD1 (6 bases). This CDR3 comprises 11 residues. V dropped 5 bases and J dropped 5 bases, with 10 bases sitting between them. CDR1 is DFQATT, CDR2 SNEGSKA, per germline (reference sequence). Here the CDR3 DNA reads TGCAGTGCTGTAAGACAGGACGAGCAGTACGTC. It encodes CSAVRQDEQYV.